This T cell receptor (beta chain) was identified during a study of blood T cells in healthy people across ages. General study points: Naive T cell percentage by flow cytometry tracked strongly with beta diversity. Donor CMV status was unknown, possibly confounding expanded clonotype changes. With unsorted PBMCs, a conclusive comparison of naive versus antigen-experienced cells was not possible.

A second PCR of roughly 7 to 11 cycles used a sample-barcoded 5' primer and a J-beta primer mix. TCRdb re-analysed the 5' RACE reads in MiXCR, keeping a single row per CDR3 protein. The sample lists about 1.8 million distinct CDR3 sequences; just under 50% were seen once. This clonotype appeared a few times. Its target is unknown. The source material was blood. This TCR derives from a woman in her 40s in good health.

CDR3 sequence: CASMGQTHYGYTF. CDR3 nucleotide sequence: TGTGCCAGCATGGGACAGACACACTATGGCTACACCTTC. V gene TRBV2 combines with J gene TRBJ1-2; TRBD1 aligns across 7 bases. The CDR3 is 13 amino acids. The J segment lost 3 bases and the V segment lost 7 bases, leaving 5 bases of the junction unmatched. Per the germline V gene, CDR1 is SNHLY and CDR2 is FYNNEI.